Listed below are T cell receptor beta chains from one sample, sequenced in a study of identical twins. Using its own MiXCR run on the 5' RACE reads, TCRdb lists one record per CDR3 protein. The sample lists some 760,000 distinct CDR3 sequences, around a sixth occurring once. The same sample was also used in a study of T cells expressing NK-cell markers.

Input material: PBMCs. The receptors were gathered from a woman aged 18-30 years in good health. CDR3s include the opening cysteine and the closing phenylalanine or tryptophan. D genes are given only for firm matches. Some rows have no size entry. The others give once, few or many, or a class for an expanded clone.

d_gene	abundance	v_gene	j_gene	CDR3aa	CDR3nt
.	few	TRBV7-2	TRBJ2-1	CASSPLGRFNEQFF	TGTGCCAGCAGCCCGCTGGGTCGTTTCAATGAGCAGTTCTTC
TRBD1	.	TRBV12-3/TRBV12-4	TRBJ2-2	CASSYTGVTGELFF	TGTGCCAGCAGTTATACAGGGGTCACCGGGGAGCTGTTTTTT
.	.	TRBV6-2/TRBV6-3	TRBJ2-7	CASSRRVPYEQYF	TGTGCCAGCAGCCGTCGGGTCCCCTACGAGCAGTACTTC
.	.	TRBV21-1	TRBJ2-7	CASVLKSGFTSYEQYF	TGTGCCAGCGTTCTAAAGTCAGGGTTCACATCCTACGAGCAGTACTTC
.	.	TRBV20-1	TRBJ2-4	CSAPLGGSENIQYF	TGCAGTGCCCCTCTCGGAGGGAGCGAAAACATTCAGTACTTC
.	few	TRBV6-5	TRBJ2-7	CASSYRSGIPFEYEQYF	TGTGCCAGCAGTTATCGGTCAGGGATCCCTTTTGAGTACGAGCAGTACTTC
.	few	TRBV25-1	TRBJ2-1	CASSEKVNEQFF	TGTGCCAGCAGTGAAAAGGTCAATGAGCAGTTCTTC
TRBD2	few	TRBV5-1	TRBJ2-7	CASFPTSGAYEQYF	TGCGCCAGCTTCCCTACTAGCGGCGCCTACGAGCAGTACTTC
TRBD1	.	TRBV24-1	TRBJ2-1	CATSDKGQGGNEQFF	TGTGCCACCAGTGATAAAGGACAGGGGGGCAATGAGCAGTTCTTC
.	.	TRBV5-1	TRBJ2-1	CASSFNLEDLFF	TGCGCCAGCAGCTTCAATCTAGAGGATCTGTTCTTC
.	many	TRBV20-1	TRBJ2-3	CSARRGLEDTQYF	TGCAGTGCTAGACGCGGACTGGAAGATACGCAGTATTTT
TRBD2	.	TRBV4-1	TRBJ2-1	CASSQDWLAGTPSYNEQFF	TGCGCCAGCAGCCAAGATTGGCTAGCGGGCACGCCCTCCTACAATGAGCAGTTCTTC
.	.	TRBV20-1	TRBJ2-7	CSATPGIAYEQYF	TGCAGTGCTACCCCCGGGATAGCCTACGAGCAGTACTTC
.	.	TRBV12-3/TRBV12-4	TRBJ2-1	CASSHRGKQFF	TGTGCCAGCTCCCATAGAGGGAAGCAGTTCTTC
.	.	TRBV9	TRBJ2-7	CASSVGGRTEQYF	TGTGCCAGCAGCGTAGGAGGCCGGACCGAGCAGTACTTC
.	few	TRBV27	TRBJ2-3	CASSKSGANTQYF	TGTGCCAGCAGCAAATCAGGGGCTAATACGCAGTATTTT
TRBD1	.	TRBV6-5	TRBJ2-7	CASSYLDREDEQYF	TGTGCCAGCAGTTACCTGGACAGGGAGGACGAGCAGTACTTC
.	few	TRBV3-1	TRBJ2-1	CASSQAHEQFF	TGTGCCAGCAGCCAAGCCCATGAGCAGTTCTTC
.	.	TRBV24-1	TRBJ2-3	CATSRSSSTDTQYF	TGTGCCACCAGTCGAAGTTCTAGCACAGATACGCAGTATTTT
.	many	TRBV12-3/TRBV12-4	TRBJ2-5	CASSFLGVVETQYF	TGTGCCAGCAGTTTTTTGGGGGTAGTAGAGACCCAGTACTTC
TRBD1	.	TRBV6-5	TRBJ1-6	CASSYSRSGTGYSPLHF	TGTGCCAGCAGTTACTCGCGGTCCGGGACAGGGTATTCACCCCTCCACTTT
.	.	TRBV4-3	TRBJ2-7	CASSQDVRSYEQYF	TGCGCCAGCAGCCAAGATGTACGGTCCTACGAGCAGTACTTC
TRBD2	.	TRBV20-1	TRBJ2-1	CSAISGVPSYNEQFF	TGCAGTGCTATTAGCGGGGTTCCCTCCTACAATGAGCAGTTCTTC
.	few	TRBV6-6	TRBJ2-7	CASSYSEEQYF	TGTGCCAGCAGTTACTCGGAGGAGCAGTACTTC
.	.	TRBV3-1	TRBJ2-2	CASSQVGGGYTGELFF	TGTGCCAGCAGCCAAGTTGGAGGCGGCTACACCGGGGAGCTGTTTTTT
TRBD2	.	TRBV5-1	TRBJ2-7	CASSLAGGRELNEQYF	TGCGCCAGCAGCTTGGCGGGGGGAAGGGAGCTCAACGAGCAGTACTTC
.	few	TRBV29-1	TRBJ1-1	CSVEGQGTEAFF	TGCAGCGTTGAAGGTCAGGGGACTGAAGCTTTCTTT
.	many	TRBV5-1	TRBJ2-5	CASSLARGETQYF	TGCGCCAGCAGCTTGGCCCGAGGAGAGACCCAGTACTTC
.	.	TRBV29-1	TRBJ1-1	CSVGSDTEAFF	TGCAGCGTTGGGAGCGACACTGAAGCTTTCTTT
.	.	TRBV12-3/TRBV12-4	TRBJ2-7	CASSFGSSAYF	TGTGCCAGCAGTTTCGGGAGTTCGGCGTACTTC
.	.	TRBV5-1	TRBJ1-1	CASSSRGGDTEAFF	TGCGCCAGCAGCTCCCGGGGTGGAGACACTGAAGCTTTCTTT